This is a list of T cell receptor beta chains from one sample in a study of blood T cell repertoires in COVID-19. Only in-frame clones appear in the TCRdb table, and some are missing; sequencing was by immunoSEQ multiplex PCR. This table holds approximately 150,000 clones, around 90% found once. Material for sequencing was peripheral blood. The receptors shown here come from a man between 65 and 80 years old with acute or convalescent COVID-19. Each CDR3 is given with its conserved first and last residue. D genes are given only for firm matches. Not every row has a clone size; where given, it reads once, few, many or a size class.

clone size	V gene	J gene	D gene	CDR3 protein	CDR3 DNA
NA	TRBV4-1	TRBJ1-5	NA	CASSHNGPHSNQPQHF	TGCGCCAGCAGCCACAACGGTCCCCATAGCAATCAGCCCCAGCATTTT
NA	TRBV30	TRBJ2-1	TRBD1	CAWSPTGVGGEQFF	TGTGCCTGGAGTCCCACAGGGGTGGGTGGTGAGCAGTTCTTC
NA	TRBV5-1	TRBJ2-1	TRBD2	CASSLASSGGVFF	TGCGCCAGCAGCCTTGCGTCTAGCGGGGGGGTGTTCTTC
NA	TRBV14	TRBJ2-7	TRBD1	CASSQPRTGSYEQYF	TGTGCCAGCAGCCAACCCCGGACAGGGTCCTACGAGCAGTACTTC
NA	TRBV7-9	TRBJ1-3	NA	CASSQQGTSGNTIYF	TGTGCCAGCAGCCAACAGGGTACGAGCGGAAACACCATATATTTT
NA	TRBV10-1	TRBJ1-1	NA	CASSESGGAQRAFF	TGCGCCAGCAGTGAGTCCGGGGGGGCGCAGAGGGCTTTCTTT
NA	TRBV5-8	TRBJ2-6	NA	CASSSGKEALGANVLTF	TGTGCCAGCAGCTCGGGGAAAGAGGCTCTTGGGGCCAACGTCCTGACTTTC
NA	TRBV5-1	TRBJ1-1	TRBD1	CASSWDSPMNTEAFF	TGCGCCAGCAGCTGGGACAGTCCAATGAACACTGAAGCTTTCTTT
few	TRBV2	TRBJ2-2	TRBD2	CASSDAGLAGGYNTGELFF	TGTGCCAGCAGTGATGCGGGACTAGCGGGGGGATATAACACCGGGGAGCTGTTTTTT
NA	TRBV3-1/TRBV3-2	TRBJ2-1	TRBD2	CASSSTLGAGGPLNEQFF	TGTGCCAGCAGCTCCACCTTAGGAGCGGGGGGCCCCCTCAATGAGCAGTTCTTC
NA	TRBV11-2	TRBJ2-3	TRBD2	CASSQFVVSSGREADTQYF	TGTGCCAGCAGCCAATTTGTGGTGTCTAGCGGGAGGGAGGCAGATACGCAGTATTTT
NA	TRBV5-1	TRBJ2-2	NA	CASSSPSRTGELFF	TGCGCCAGCAGCTCACCTAGCCGGACCGGGGAGCTGTTTTTT
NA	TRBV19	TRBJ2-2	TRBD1	CASSTSGQANTGELFF	TGTGCCAGTAGTACCTCGGGACAGGCGAACACCGGGGAGCTGTTTTTT
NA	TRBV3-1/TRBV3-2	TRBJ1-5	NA	CASSQSTGSQHF	TGTGCCAGCAGCCAATCTACAGGTTCCCAGCATTTT
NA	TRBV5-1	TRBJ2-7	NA	CASSRGTEIIIYEQYF	TGCGCCAGCAGCCGCGGGACAGAGATAATCATCTACGAGCAGTACTTC
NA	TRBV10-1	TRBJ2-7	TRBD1	CASRGLLDRGHEQYF	TGCGCCAGCAGAGGCTTACTGGACAGGGGCCACGAGCAGTACTTC
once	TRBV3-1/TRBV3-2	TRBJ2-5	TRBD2	CASSQGLAGDLRETQYF	TGTGCCAGCAGCCAAGGACTAGCGGGAGATTTAAGGGAGACCCAGTACTTC
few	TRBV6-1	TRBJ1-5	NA	CASSESLGQGSNQPQHF	TGTGCCAGCAGTGAGTCCCTGGGGCAGGGAAGCAATCAGCCCCAGCATTTT
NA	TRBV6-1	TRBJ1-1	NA	CASSEGQVVRAFF	TGTGCCAGCAGTGAAGGCCAGGTAGTAAGAGCTTTCTTT
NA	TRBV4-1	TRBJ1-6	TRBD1	CASSQADRANSPLHF	TGCGCCAGCAGCCAAGCCGACAGGGCCAATTCACCCCTCCACTTT
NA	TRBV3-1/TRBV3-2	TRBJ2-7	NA	CASSRRQTYEQYF	TGTGCCAGCAGCCGAAGACAGACCTACGAGCAGTACTTC
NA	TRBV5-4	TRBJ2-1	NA	CASSSDRLRLIF	TGTGCCAGCAGCTCCGACCGACTACGCCTCATCTTC
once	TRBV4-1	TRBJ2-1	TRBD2	CASSQVGTSGGAFYNEQFF	TGCGCCAGCAGCCAAGTCGGGACTAGCGGGGGGGCCTTCTACAATGAGCAGTTCTTC
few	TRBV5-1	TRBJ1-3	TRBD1	CASSSIPGQAYSRSGNTIYF	TGCGCCAGCAGCTCCATACCGGGACAGGCATATTCTCGCTCTGGAAACACCATATATTTT
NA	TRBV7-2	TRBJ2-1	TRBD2	CASSSVPGGGSYNEQFF	TGTGCCAGCAGCTCGGTCCCTGGCGGGGGGTCCTACAATGAGCAGTTCTTC
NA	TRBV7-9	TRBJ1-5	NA	CASSFEDQPQHF	TGTGCCAGCAGCTTTGAGGATCAGCCCCAGCATTTT
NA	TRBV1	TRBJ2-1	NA	CTSSQDPTSGRTYNEQFF	TGCACCAGCAGCCAAGACCCGACTAGCGGGAGAACCTACAATGAGCAGTTCTTC
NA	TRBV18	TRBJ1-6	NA	CASSPTGNSPLHF	TGTGCCAGCTCACCCACGGGTAATTCACCCCTCCACTTT
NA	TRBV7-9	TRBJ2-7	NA	CASSLGTAPPYEQYF	TGTGCCAGCAGCTTAGGGACAGCTCCCCCCTACGAGCAGTACTTC
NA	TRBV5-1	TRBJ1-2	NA	CASSSNQPGDYGYTF	TGCGCCAGCAGCTCAAACCAACCAGGGGACTATGGCTACACCTTC
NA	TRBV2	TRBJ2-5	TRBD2	CASSEGHGGGQETQYF	TGTGCCAGCAGTGAAGGACATGGCGGGGGGCAAGAGACCCAGTACTTC
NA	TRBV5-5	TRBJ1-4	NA	CASSPGSRPNNEKLFF	TGTGCCAGCAGCCCCGGGTCCCGCCCTAACAATGAAAAACTGTTTTTT
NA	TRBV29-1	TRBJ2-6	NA	CSVESGFGANVLTF	TGCAGCGTTGAATCGGGGTTCGGGGCCAACGTCCTGACTTTC
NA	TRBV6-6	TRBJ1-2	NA	CASSYSLGGAPYGYTF	TGTGCCAGCAGTTACTCCTTGGGAGGGGCACCCTATGGCTACACCTTC
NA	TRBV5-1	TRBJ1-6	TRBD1	CASSLVLGTENSPLHF	TGCGCCAGCAGCTTGGTTCTCGGGACAGAAAATTCACCCCTCCACTTT
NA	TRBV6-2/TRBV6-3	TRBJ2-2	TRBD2	CASSQLAANTGELFF	TGTGCCAGCAGTCAACTAGCGGCGAACACCGGGGAGCTGTTTTTT
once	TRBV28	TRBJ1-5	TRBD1	CASSKGRDRGSQPQHF	TGTGCCAGCAGTAAAGGTCGGGACAGGGGATCTCAGCCCCAGCATTTT
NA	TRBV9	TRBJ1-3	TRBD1	CASSVHRQGPSGNTIYF	TGTGCCAGCAGCGTACACCGACAGGGACCCTCTGGAAACACCATATATTTT
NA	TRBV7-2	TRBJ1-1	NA	CASSSFNTEAFF	TGTGCCAGCAGCTCCTTCAACACTGAAGCTTTCTTT
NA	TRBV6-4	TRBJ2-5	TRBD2	CASSPLAGGNQETQYF	TGTGCCAGCAGCCCCCTAGCGGGGGGGAACCAAGAGACCCAGTACTTC
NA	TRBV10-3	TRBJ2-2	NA	CAISDQGKNTGELFF	TGTGCCATCAGTGATCAGGGCAAGAACACCGGGGAGCTGTTTTTT
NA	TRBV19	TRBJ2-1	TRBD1	CASSRDRGQNEQFF	TGTGCCAGCTCCCGGGACAGGGGACAAAATGAGCAGTTCTTC
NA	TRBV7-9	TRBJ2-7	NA	CASSFLAGGGSGSPYEQYF	TGTGCCAGCAGCTTCCTGGCAGGGGGCGGGAGTGGGTCTCCCTACGAGCAGTACTTC
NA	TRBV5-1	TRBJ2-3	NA	CASSFNTDTQYF	TGCGCCAGCAGCTTTAACACAGATACGCAGTATTTT
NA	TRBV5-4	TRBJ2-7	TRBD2	CASSPGLAGDGSEQYF	TGTGCCAGCAGCCCCGGACTAGCGGGAGATGGATCCGAGCAGTACTTC
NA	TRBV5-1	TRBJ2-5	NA	CASSFEAQETQYF	TGCGCCAGCAGCTTCGAGGCCCAAGAGACCCAGTACTTC
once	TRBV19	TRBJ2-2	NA	CASTRATDFAGELFF	TGTGCCAGTACTAGGGCGACGGACTTCGCTGGGGAGCTGTTTTTT
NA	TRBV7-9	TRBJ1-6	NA	CASSRWGESYNSPLHF	TGTGCCAGCAGCCGCTGGGGGGAATCCTATAATTCACCCCTCCACTTT
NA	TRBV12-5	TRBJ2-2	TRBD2	CASGLASGTANTGELFF	TGTGCTAGTGGTTTGGCCAGCGGGACGGCCAACACCGGGGAGCTGTTTTTT
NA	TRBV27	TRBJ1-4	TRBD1	CATGTANEKLFF	TGTGCCACAGGGACAGCTAATGAAAAACTGTTTTTT
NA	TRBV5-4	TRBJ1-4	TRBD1	CASNRDRWNEKLFF	TGTGCCAGCAACCGGGACAGGTGGAATGAAAAACTGTTTTTT
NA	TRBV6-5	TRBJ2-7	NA	CASSYSSAGDYEQYF	TGTGCCAGCAGTTACTCGTCGGCAGGGGACTACGAGCAGTACTTC
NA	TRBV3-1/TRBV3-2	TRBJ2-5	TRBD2	CASGKGILAGQETQYF	TGTGCCAGCGGAAAAGGTATACTAGCGGGCCAAGAGACCCAGTACTTC
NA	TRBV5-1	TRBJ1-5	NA	CASSDGDSNQPQHF	TGCGCCAGCAGTGACGGAGATAGCAATCAGCCCCAGCATTTT